This T cell receptor beta chain was captured in a study of beta chain features in type 1 diabetes. Isolated RNA was reverse transcribed in full, so expressed TCRB transcripts were sequenced. TCRdb's table, derived via immunoSEQ multiplex PCR, lists solely in-frame clones and lacks some. The table has 250,000 to 400,000 clones, around 15% seen once; the top ten hold approximately 7%. The CDR3 has 14 residues. Germline V gives CDR1 SGHDT, CDR2 YYEEEE. Between the trimmed V and J ends, which lost 4 bases and 2 bases, there was a span of 12 bases. This chain connects TRBV5-6 to TRBJ2-5, with a tentative D call TRBD1 (6 bases). Sequenced input: central memory CD4+ T cells from blood. The sequence was collected from a man aged 25 to 40 in good health. CDR3 in amino acids: CASSLGTQQETQYF. In DNA form, the CDR3 reads TGTGCCAGCAGCCTCGGGACACAACAAGAGACCCAGTACTTC.